Shown below are 11 T cell receptor beta chains from a single sample sequenced in a study of shared clonotypes between healthy human individuals. Generated by immunoSEQ multiplex PCR, the TCRdb table keeps only in-frame clones and is missing some. The data show fewer than 100,000 clones, with 65% to 70% seen just once and over 35% held by the top ten. The sequencing sample was made of memory CD8+ T cells sorted from blood. As for subset: CD45RO+ cells pooled with CCR7-negative TemRA cells. The source of these receptors is a young man in good health.

The CDR3 DNA sequence: TGTGCCAGCAAATCCCCACCGGGACTAGACGAGAATGAGCAGTTCTTC. Translated: CASKSPPGLDENEQFF. The chain couples TRBV28 to TRBJ2-1, with TRBD2 matching over 8 bases. The CDR3 is 16 residues long. Unmatched junction bases numbered 15, after V lost 7 bases and J lost 7 bases. The V gene's germline CDR1 is MDHEN and CDR2 SYDVKM.

In this sample, this clone turned up many times. This chain connects TRBV6-9 to TRBJ2-4, with D hard to call. Trimming pared 3 bases from V and 1 base from J, leaving 10 bases between. The CDR3 has 15 amino acids. In germline, CDR1 is MNHGY, CDR2 SVAAGI. CDR3 bases: TGTGCCAGCAGTTACTCGACTGGGGCCAAAAACATTCAGTACTTC. Translating it yields CASSYSTGAKNIQYF.

This chain joins TRBV4-3 and TRBJ2-2; 8 positions match TRBD1. Trimming cost V 5 bases and J 5 bases; bases outside gene matches: 7. The CDR3 is 15 amino acids. CDR1 and CDR2 from the germline V gene are LGHNA and YSLEER. The CDR3 reads CASSDRDRTTGELFF. The CDR3 region has the DNA TGCGCCAGCAGCGATAGGGACAGGACTACCGGGGAGCTGTTTTTT.

J is TRBJ2-3 and V is TRBV29-1; D might be TRBD2 (6 bases). V was trimmed by 4 bases and J by 1 base, leaving 9 bases between them. The CDR3 spans 13 residues. CDR1 and CDR2 (germline): SQVTM, ANQGSEA. The CDR3 region has the DNA TGCAGCGTTGGGGACTTTCGCACAGATACGCAGTATTTT. It yields the protein CSVGDFRTDTQYF.

V is TRBV28 and J is TRBJ2-7, with 7 nucleotides matching TRBD1. Germline loops: CDR1 MDHEN, CDR2 SYDVKM. The CDR3 loop spans 11 amino acids. V lost 5 bases to trimming and J lost 9 bases; unmatched junction nucleotides: 4. The CDR3 DNA reads TGTGCCAGCAGTGAAGGGGGCGCGCAGTACTTC. Translated: CASSEGGAQYF.

The V gene is TRBV28, the J gene TRBJ2-2; D unclear. From germline, CDR1 is MDHEN and CDR2 SYDVKM. V lost 2 bases and J 6 bases, leaving 13 bases between the germline ends. The CDR3 is 15 residues long. The CDR3 spells CASSLSRRAAGELFF. The DNA of the CDR3 is TGTGCCAGCAGTTTAAGCCGCCGGGCGGCCGGGGAGCTGTTTTTT.

A few counts support this clone. The CDR3 region is CSARPVYEQYF. DNA for the CDR3: TGCAGTGCAAGGCCCGTCTACGAGCAGTACTTC. J is TRBJ2-7 and V is TRBV20-1; D gene ambiguous. The V and J ends lost 6 bases and 3 bases respectively, with 9 bases between them. The CDR3 has 11 residues. The V gene's germline CDR1 is DFQATT and CDR2 SNEGSKA (reference sequence).

The V call is TRBV28, the J call TRBJ2-7; tentatively, D is TRBD1 or TRBD2 (6 bases each). Trimming removed 5 bases from V and 1 base from J, with 18 bases in between. Per germline, CDR1 MDHEN and CDR2 SYDVKM. The length of the CDR3 is 16 residues. CDR3 nucleotides: TGTGCCAGCAGTACCTTAGGGGGGACTCAGTCCTACGAGCAGTACTTC. Its protein product is CASSTLGGTQSYEQYF.

This chain joins TRBV5-3 and TRBJ2-3; D remains ambiguous. TRBV5-3 is recorded as an ORF, its role being uncertain. The V and J ends lost 8 bases and 14 bases respectively, with 21 bases between them. This CDR3 comprises 12 residues. CDR3 sequence reads: CASSPTPPQWYF. In DNA form, the CDR3 reads TGTGCCAGCAGCCCCACCCCCCCACAGTGGTATTTT.

This rearrangement joins TRBV7-3 to TRBJ2-7; TRBD2 matches 9 bases. The CDR3 totals 15 residues. Trimming at V came to 5 bases and at J to 5 bases, leaving 10 bases not matched to a gene. Germline assignment: CDR1 SGHTA and CDR2 FQGTGA. The CDR3 loop reads CASSPYGGRADEQYF. As DNA, the CDR3 is TGTGCCAGCAGCCCCTATGGCGGGAGGGCCGACGAGCAGTACTTC. Full variable domain (outside the CDR3, taken from reference TRBV7-3 and TRBJ2-7): GAGVSQTPSNKVTEKGKYVELRCDPISGHTALYWYRQSLGQGPEFLIYFQGTGAADDSGLPNDRFFAVRPEGSVSTLKIQRTERGDSAVYLCASSPYGGRADEQYFGPGTRLTVT.

The chain couples TRBV9 to TRBJ2-7; 9 positions match TRBD2. CDR3 size: 14 residues. J lost 0 bases, V lost 3 bases, and 1 base had no gene match. Germline V lookup: CDR1 SGDLS, CDR2 YYNGEE. CDR3 loop: CASSASGNSYEQYF. CDR3 sequence (DNA): TGTGCCAGCAGCGCTAGCGGGAACTCCTACGAGCAGTACTTC.